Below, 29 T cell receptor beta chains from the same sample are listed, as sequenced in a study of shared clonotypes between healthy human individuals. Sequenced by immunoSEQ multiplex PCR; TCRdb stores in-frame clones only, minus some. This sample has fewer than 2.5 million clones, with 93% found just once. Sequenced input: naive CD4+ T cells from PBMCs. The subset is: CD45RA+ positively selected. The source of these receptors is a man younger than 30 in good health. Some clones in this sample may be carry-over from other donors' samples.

The CDR3 nucleotides read TGTGCCAGCGGTACGGGACGGACAAATCAGCCCCAGCATTTT. Its translation is CASGTGRTNQPQHF. This chain joins TRBV9 and TRBJ1-5; D may be TRBD1 (5 bases). CDR1 is SGDLS and CDR2 is YYNGEE in the germline V gene. The CDR3 has 14 amino acids. V shed 7 bases and J shed 4 bases, with 15 bases lying between them. The full variable domain, completed using reference TRBV9 and TRBJ1-5, is DSGVTQTPKHLITATGQRVTLRCSPRSGDLSVYWYQQSLDQGLQFLIQYYNGEERAKGNILERFSAQQFPDLHSELNLSSLELGDSALYFCASGTGRTNQPQHFGDGTRLSIL.

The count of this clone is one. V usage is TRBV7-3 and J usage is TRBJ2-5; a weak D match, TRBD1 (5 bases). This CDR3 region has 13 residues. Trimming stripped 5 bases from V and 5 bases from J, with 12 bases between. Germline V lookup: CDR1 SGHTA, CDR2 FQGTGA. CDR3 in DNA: TGTGCCAGCAGCGAACCTGGGGCGGAGACCCAGTACTTC. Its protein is CASSEPGAETQYF.

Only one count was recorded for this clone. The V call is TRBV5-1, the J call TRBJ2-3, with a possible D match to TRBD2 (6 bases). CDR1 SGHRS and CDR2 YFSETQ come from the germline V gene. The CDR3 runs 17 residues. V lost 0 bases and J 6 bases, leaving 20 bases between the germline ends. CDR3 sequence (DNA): TGCGCCAGCAGCTTGGCATTAACGGGATGGGGGGACGATACGCAGTATTTT. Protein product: CASSLALTGWGDDTQYF.

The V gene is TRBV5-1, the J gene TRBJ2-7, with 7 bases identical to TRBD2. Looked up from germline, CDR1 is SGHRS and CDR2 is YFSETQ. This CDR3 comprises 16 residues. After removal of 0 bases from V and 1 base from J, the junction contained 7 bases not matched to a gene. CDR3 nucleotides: TGCGCCAGCAGCTTGGGTACACTAGCGATTTCCTACGAGCAGTACTTC. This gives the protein CASSLGTLAISYEQYF. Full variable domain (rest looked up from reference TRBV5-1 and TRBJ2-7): KAGVTQTPRYLIKTRGQQVTLSCSPISGHRSVSWYQQTPGQGLQFLFEYFSETQRNKGNFPGRFSGRQFSNSRSEMNVSTLELGDSALYLCASSLGTLAISYEQYFGPGTRLTVT.

The CDR3: CASRLWTGNPGNTIYF. CDR3 nucleotides: TGTGCCAGCAGACTTTGGACAGGGAATCCTGGAAACACCATATATTTT. The rearrangement joins TRBV5-6 to TRBJ1-3, with 8 bases identical to TRBD1. The CDR3 contains 16 residues. Looked up from germline, CDR1 is SGHDT and CDR2 is YYEEEE. V was clipped by 5 bases and J by 2 bases; unmatched bases: 9.

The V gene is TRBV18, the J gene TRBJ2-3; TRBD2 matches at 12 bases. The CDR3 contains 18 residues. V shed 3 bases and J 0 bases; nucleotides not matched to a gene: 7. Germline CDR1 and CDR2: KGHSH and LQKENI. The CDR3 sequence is CASSPGLAGPASTDTQYF. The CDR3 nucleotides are TGTGCCAGCTCACCGGGACTAGCGGGTCCCGCTAGCACAGATACGCAGTATTTT.

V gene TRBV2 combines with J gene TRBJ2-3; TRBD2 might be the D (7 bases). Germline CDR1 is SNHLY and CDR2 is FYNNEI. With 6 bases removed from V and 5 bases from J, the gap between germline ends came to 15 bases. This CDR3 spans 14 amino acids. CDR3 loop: CASRDGGGGDTQYF. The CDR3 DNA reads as TGTGCCAGCAGAGACGGGGGAGGGGGAGATACGCAGTATTTT. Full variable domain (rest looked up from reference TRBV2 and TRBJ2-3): EPEVTQTPSHQVTQMGQEVILRCVPISNHLYFYWYRQILGQKVEFLVSFYNNEISEKSEIFDDQFSVERPDGSNFTLKIRSTKLEDSAMYFCASRDGGGGDTQYFGPGTRLTVL.

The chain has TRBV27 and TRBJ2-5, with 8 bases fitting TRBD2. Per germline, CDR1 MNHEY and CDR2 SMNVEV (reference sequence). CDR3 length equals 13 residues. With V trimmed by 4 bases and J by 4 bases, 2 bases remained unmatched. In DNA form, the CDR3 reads TGTGCCAGCAGTTCCGGGACTAGAGAGACCCAGTACTTC. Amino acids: CASSSGTRETQYF.

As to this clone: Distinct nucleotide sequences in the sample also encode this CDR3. The CDR3 is CASSLAGEVNEQFF. CDR3 in DNA: TGTGCCAGCAGCCTAGCGGGAGAGGTCAATGAGCAGTTCTTC. The rearrangement joins TRBV6-1 to TRBJ2-1, with 10 bases aligning to TRBD2. Germline loops: CDR1 MNHNS, CDR2 SASEGT. With 6 bases clipped from V and 6 bases from J, the junction kept 5 bases outside the gene matches. CDR3 length: 14 residues.

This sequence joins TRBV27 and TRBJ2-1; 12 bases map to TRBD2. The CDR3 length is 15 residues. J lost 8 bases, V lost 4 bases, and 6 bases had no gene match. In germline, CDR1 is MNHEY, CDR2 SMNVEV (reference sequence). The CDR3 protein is CASSSSGRAIDEQFF. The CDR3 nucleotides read TGTGCCAGCAGTTCTAGCGGGAGGGCCATAGATGAGCAGTTCTTC.

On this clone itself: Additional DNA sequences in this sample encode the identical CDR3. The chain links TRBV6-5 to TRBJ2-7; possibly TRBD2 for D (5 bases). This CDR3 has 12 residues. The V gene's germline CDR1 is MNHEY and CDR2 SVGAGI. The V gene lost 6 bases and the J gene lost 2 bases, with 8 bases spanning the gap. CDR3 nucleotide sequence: TGTGCCAGCAGAACGGGGACCTACGAGCAGTACTTC. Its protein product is CASRTGTYEQYF.

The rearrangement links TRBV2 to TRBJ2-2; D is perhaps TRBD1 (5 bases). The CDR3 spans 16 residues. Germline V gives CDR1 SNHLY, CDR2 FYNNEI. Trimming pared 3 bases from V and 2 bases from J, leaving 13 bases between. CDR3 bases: TGTGCCAGCAGTGATGGGCAGGGCTCCAACACCGGGGAGCTGTTTTTT. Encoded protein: CASSDGQGSNTGELFF.

The DNA of the CDR3 is TGCGCCAGCAGCCCCCGGGACACCGCGACGGAGACCCAGTACTTC. Translating gives CASSPRDTATETQYF. This chain connects TRBV5-1 to TRBJ2-5; TRBD1 might be the D (6 bases). Germline CDR1 reads SGHRS; CDR2 reads YFSETQ. This CDR3 spans 15 amino acids. Trimming stripped 4 bases from V and 5 bases from J, with 18 bases between.

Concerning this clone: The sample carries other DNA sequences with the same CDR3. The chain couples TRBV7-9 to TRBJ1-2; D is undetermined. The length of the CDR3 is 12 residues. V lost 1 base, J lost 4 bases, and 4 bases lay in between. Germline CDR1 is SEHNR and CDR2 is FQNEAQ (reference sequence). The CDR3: CASSLGSYGYTF. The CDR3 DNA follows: TGTGCCAGCAGCTTAGGGAGCTATGGCTACACCTTC. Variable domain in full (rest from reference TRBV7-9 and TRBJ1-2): DTGVSQNPRHKITKRGQNVTFRCDPISEHNRLYWYRQTLGQGPEFLTYFQNEAQLEKSRLLSDRFSAERPKGSFSTLEIQRTEQGDSAMYLCASSLGSYGYTFGSGTRLTVV.

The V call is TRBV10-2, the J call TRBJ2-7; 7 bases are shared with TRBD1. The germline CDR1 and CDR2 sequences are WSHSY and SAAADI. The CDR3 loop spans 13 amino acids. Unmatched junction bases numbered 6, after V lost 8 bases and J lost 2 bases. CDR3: CASRPGGAYEQYF. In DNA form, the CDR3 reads TGCGCCAGCCGGCCAGGGGGAGCCTACGAGCAGTACTTC.

The CDR3 loop reads CASSPSGRRPVDEQYF. In nucleotides, the CDR3 is TGTGCCAGCAGCCCCTCCGGACGTAGGCCGGTGGACGAGCAGTACTTC. The chain carries TRBV11-1 and TRBJ2-5; no firm D call. The assigned J gene may be wrong: the sequence end matches TRBJ2-7 better. This CDR3 contains 16 residues. Germline CDR1 reads SGHAT; CDR2 reads FQDESV (reference sequence).

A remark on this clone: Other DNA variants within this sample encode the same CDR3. The CDR3 DNA reads TGCGCCAGCAGCTTGGTGGCTGGGGTCGCCGGGGAGCTGTTTTTT. Encoded protein: CASSLVAGVAGELFF. The chain carries TRBV5-1 and TRBJ2-2; the D is unclear. CDR1 and CDR2 (germline): SGHRS, YFSETQ. With 0 bases removed from V and 6 bases from J, the gap between germline ends came to 12 bases. The CDR3 loop spans 15 amino acids.

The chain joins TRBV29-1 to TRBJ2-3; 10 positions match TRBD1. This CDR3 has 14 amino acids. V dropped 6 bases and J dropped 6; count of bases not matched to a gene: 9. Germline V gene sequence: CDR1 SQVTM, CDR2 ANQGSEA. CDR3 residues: CSVRFGQGGDTQYF. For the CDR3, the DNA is TGCAGCGTAAGATTCGGACAGGGGGGGGATACGCAGTATTTT.

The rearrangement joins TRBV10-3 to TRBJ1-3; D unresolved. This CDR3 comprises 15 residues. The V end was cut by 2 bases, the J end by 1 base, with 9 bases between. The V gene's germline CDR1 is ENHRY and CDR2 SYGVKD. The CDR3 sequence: CAISEGSRSGNTIYF. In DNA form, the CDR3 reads TGTGCCATCAGTGAGGGGTCTAGGTCTGGAAACACCATATATTTT.

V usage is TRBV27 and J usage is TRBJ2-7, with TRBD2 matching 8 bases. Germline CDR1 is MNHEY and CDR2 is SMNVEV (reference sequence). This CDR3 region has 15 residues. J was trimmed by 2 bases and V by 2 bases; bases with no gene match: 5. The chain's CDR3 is CASSLTGLGAYEQYF. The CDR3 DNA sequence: TGTGCCAGCAGTTTAACGGGACTAGGGGCCTACGAGCAGTACTTC.

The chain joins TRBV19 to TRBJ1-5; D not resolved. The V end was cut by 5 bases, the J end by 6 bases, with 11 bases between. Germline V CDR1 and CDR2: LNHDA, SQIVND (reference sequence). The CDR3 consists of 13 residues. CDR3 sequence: CASSSGGLQPQHF. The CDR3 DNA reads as TGTGCCAGTAGTTCAGGAGGTCTTCAGCCCCAGCATTTT.

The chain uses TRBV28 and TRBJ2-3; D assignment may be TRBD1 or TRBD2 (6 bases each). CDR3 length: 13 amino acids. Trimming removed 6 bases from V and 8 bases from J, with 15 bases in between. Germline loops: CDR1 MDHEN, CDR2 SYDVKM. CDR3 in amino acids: CASSDQQGGTQYF. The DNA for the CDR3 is TGTGCCAGCAGCGATCAACAGGGAGGTACGCAGTATTTT.

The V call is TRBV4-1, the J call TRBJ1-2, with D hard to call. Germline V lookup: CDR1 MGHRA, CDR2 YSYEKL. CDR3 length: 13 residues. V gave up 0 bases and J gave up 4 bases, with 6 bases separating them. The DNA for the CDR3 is TGCGCCAGCAGCCAAGAAGCCCCCTATGGCTACACCTTC. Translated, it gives CASSQEAPYGYTF.

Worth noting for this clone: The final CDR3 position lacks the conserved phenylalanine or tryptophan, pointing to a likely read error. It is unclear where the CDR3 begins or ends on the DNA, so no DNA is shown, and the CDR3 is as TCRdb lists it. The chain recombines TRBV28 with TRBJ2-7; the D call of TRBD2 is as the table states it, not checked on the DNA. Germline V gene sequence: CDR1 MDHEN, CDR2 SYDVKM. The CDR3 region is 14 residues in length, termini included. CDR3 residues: CASSSPILHMLLWL.

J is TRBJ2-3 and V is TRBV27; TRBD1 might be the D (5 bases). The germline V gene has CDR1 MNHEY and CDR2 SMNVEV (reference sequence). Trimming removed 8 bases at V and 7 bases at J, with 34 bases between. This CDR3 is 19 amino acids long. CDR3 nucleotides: TGTGCCAGCTCTTGGGGCCAGGGTATGGCCCATCTCGGAGCACATACGCAGTATTTT. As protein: CASSWGQGMAHLGAHTQYF.

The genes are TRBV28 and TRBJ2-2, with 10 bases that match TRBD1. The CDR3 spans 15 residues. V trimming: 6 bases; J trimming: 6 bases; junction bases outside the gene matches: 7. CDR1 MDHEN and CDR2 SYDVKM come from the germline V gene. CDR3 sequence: CASRFRDRGSGELFF. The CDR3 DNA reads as TGTGCCAGCAGGTTCCGGGACAGGGGCTCCGGGGAGCTGTTTTTT.

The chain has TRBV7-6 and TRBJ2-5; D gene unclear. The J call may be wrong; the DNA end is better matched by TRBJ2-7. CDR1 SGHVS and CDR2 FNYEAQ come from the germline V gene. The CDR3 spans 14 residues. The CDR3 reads CASSLATVSYEQYF. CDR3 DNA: TGTGCCAGCAGCTTAGCGACGGTCTCCTACGAGCAGTACTTC.

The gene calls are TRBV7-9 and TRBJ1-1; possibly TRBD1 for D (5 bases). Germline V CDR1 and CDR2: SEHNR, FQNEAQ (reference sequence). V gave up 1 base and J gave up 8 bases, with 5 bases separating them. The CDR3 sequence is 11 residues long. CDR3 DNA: TGTGCCAGCAGCTTAGACAGGGAAGCTTTCTTT. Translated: CASSLDREAFF.

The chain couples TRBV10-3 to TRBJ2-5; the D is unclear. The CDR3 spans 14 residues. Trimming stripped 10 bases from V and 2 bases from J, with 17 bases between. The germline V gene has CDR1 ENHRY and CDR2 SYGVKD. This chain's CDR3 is CATRPVAVQETQYF. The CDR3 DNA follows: TGTGCCACCCGGCCGGTGGCAGTACAAGAGACCCAGTACTTC.